Below, 21 T cell receptor beta chains from the same sample are listed, as sequenced in a study of T cells in Graves' hyperthyroidism and ophthalmopathy. Amplification yielded TCR beta CDR3 regions, with RNA transcripts as the source. The TCR CDR3 first-round RT-PCR relied on the HTBI primer set. TCRdb re-called the multiplex PCR reads with MiXCR, one entry per CDR3 protein. Among hundreds of thousands of distinct CDR3 sequences listed, 14% were seen once. Sequenced input: blood. Receptors were obtained from a woman aged 35 to 49 with Graves' hyperthyroidism.

This chain joins TRBV24-1 and TRBJ2-1, with 9 bases lining up with TRBD1. Germline V gives CDR1 KGHDR, CDR2 SFDVKD. This CDR3 comprises 12 residues. Trimming took 9 bases from V and 7 from J; bases not matched to a gene: 3. CDR3 residues: CATGGQGNEQFF. The DNA for the CDR3 is TGTGCCACCGGGGGACAGGGAAATGAGCAGTTCTTC.

The gene calls are TRBV9 and TRBJ1-2, with a tentative D call TRBD1 (6 bases). The V gene lost 4 bases and the J gene lost 5 bases, with 18 bases spanning the gap. This CDR3 is built from 15 residues. Germline CDR1 reads SGDLS; CDR2 reads YYNGEE. The CDR3: CASSPLGRTEYGYTF. CDR3 DNA: TGTGCCAGCAGCCCCCTTGGGCGGACAGAGTATGGCTACACCTTC. The full variable domain, completed using reference TRBV9 and TRBJ1-2, is DSGVTQTPKHLITATGQRVTLRCSPRSGDLSVYWYQQSLDQGLQFLIQYYNGEERAKGNILERFSAQQFPDLHSELNLSSLELGDSALYFCASSPLGRTEYGYTFGSGTRLTVV.

This clonotype was seen many times. V and J are TRBV11-2 and TRBJ1-1; D is unclear. Germline V lookup: CDR1 SGHAT, CDR2 FQNNGV. Trimming shortened V by 0 bases and J by 1 base, and 6 bases separated the two germline ends. The CDR3 runs to 14 residues. Here the CDR3 DNA reads TGTGCCAGCAGCTTAGAATGGGGGAACACTGAAGCTTTCTTT. Translation: CASSLEWGNTEAFF.

This clonotype was detected ten times or more. The chain employs TRBV6-5 and TRBJ2-5, with no clear D. The germline V and J ends were trimmed by 0 bases and 6 bases, with 17 bases remaining between them. Germline V lookup: CDR1 MNHEY, CDR2 SVGAGI. This CDR3 has 16 residues. This CDR3 is CASSYSGTSKGQTQYF. In nucleotides, the CDR3 is TGTGCCAGCAGTTACTCCGGAACTTCAAAAGGGCAGACCCAGTACTTC.

The rearrangement joins TRBV20-1 to TRBJ2-1; a possible D gene is TRBD2 (5 bases). The CDR3 consists of 16 residues. Germline values: CDR1 DFQATT, CDR2 SNEGSKA (reference sequence). Deletions cut 0 bases from V and 7 bases from J, with 19 bases between. The CDR3 DNA sequence: TGCAGTGCTAGAGATCCAGGTCGGGGAACGGGGAATGAGCAGTTCTTC. Protein: CSARDPGRGTGNEQFF.

Many counts were recorded for this clonotype. The rearrangement joins TRBV28 to TRBJ2-1; 8 bases are shared with TRBD1. CDR3 length: 15 residues. V was clipped by 6 bases and J by 3 bases; unmatched bases: 7. Germline loops: CDR1 MDHEN, CDR2 SYDVKM. This CDR3 reads CASSIGTGYYNEQFF. CDR3 in DNA: TGTGCCAGCAGCATTGGGACAGGCTACTACAATGAGCAGTTCTTC.

The V and J genes are TRBV7-8 and TRBJ2-2, with D possibly being TRBD1 (6 bases). The germline CDR1 and CDR2 sequences are SGHVS and FQNEAQ. V was shortened by 4 bases and J by 0 bases, with 15 bases between the two germline ends. There are 17 residues in the CDR3. The CDR3 nucleotides are TGTGCCAGCAGCTCCTCGACAGGTGCCCCGAACACCGGGGAGCTGTTTTTT. This codes for CASSSSTGAPNTGELFF.

This clonotype was picked up one time. The J gene is TRBJ1-2, the V gene TRBV4-1; 7 bases match TRBD1. J gave up 7 bases and V 3 bases, and 5 bases lay outside the gene matches. Germline CDR1 MGHRA, CDR2 YSYEKL. The CDR3 totals 13 residues. The CDR3 loop reads CASSHPGQIGYTF. CDR3 coding DNA: TGCGCCAGCAGCCATCCGGGACAGATTGGCTACACCTTC.

This clonotype came up many times. V usage is TRBV7-8 and J usage is TRBJ2-1, with 10 bases lining up with TRBD2. The CDR3 covers 15 residues. After removal of 5 bases from V and 2 bases from J, the junction contained 3 bases not matched to a gene. From germline, CDR1 is SGHVS and CDR2 FQNEAQ. The chain's CDR3 is CASSPSGRAYNEQFF. The DNA for the CDR3 is TGTGCCAGCAGCCCAAGCGGGAGGGCCTACAATGAGCAGTTCTTC.

This clonotype has a count of ten or more. The J gene is TRBJ1-1, the V gene TRBV5-1; D is perhaps TRBD1 (6 bases). The V end lost 4 bases, the J end lost 1 base, and 11 bases lay between the germline ends. CDR1 is SGHRS and CDR2 is YFSETQ in the germline V gene. This CDR3 comprises 14 residues. This chain's CDR3 is CASSLGQRNTEAFF. CDR3 nucleotides: TGCGCCAGCAGCCTCGGACAGAGGAACACTGAAGCTTTCTTT.

This clonotype came up many times. This sequence joins TRBV11-2 and TRBJ2-7, with D perhaps given as TRBD1 or TRBD2 (5 bases each). The CDR3 is 15 amino acids. The V end lost 6 bases, the J end lost 2 bases, and 17 bases lay between the germline ends. Germline values: CDR1 SGHAT, CDR2 FQNNGV. CDR3 DNA: TGTGCCAGCAGAGGTCTGGTTTCGGGACCCTACGAGCAGTACTTC. It encodes CASRGLVSGPYEQYF.

Concerning this clonotype: This may arise from a read error, as a much more abundant clone is one base away. The CDR3 region has the DNA TGTGCCAGCAGGCTGGGACTAGCGGGAGGCGAGACCCAGTACTTC. The encoded protein is CASRLGLAGGETQYF. V and J are TRBV12-3 or TRBV12-4 and TRBJ2-5; 15 nucleotides align to TRBD2. Trimming removed 6 bases from V and 5 bases from J; junction bases left unmatched: 4. This CDR3 spans 15 amino acids.

For this clonotype: This sequence may be a read error, since a much larger clone differs from it by one base. The rearrangement links TRBV7-2 to TRBJ1-2, with 11 bases matching TRBD1. CDR1 SGHTA and CDR2 FQGNSA come from the germline V gene. This CDR3 has 14 amino acids. CDR3 loop: CSSSRDRGEYGYTF. CDR3 nucleotides: TGTTCCAGCAGCCGGGACAGGGGGGAGTATGGCTACACCTTC.

Many counts were recorded for this clonotype. The rearrangement joins TRBV2 to TRBJ2-1; D tentatively fits TRBD1 or TRBD2 (5 bases each). This CDR3 contains 12 residues. V gave up 8 bases and J gave up 8 bases, with 13 bases separating them. Per the germline V gene, CDR1 is SNHLY and CDR2 is FYNNEI. CDR3 bases: TGTGCCAGCTTAGGGACGCCCGATGAGCAGTTCTTC. It yields the protein CASLGTPDEQFF.

This clonotype was found a few times. The rearrangement uses TRBV12-3 or TRBV12-4 and TRBJ2-1; 11 bases map to TRBD2. Trimming cost V 6 bases and J 4 bases; bases outside gene matches: 5. The CDR3 sequence is 15 residues long. As DNA, the CDR3 is TGTGCCAGCAGGGTAGCGGGAGGGAGGTACAATGAGCAGTTCTTC. Translation gives CASRVAGGRYNEQFF.

The J gene is TRBJ1-1, the V gene TRBV11-2, with 7 nucleotides matching TRBD1. Germline assignment: CDR1 SGHAT and CDR2 FQNNGV. Trimming removed 5 bases from V and 3 bases from J; junction bases left unmatched: 9. The CDR3 length is 15 residues. In DNA form, the CDR3 reads TGTGCCAGCAGCCTGGGAGGGGGCCCGGACACTGAAGCTTTCTTT. This codes for CASSLGGGPDTEAFF.

This clonotype was counted a few times. This chain links TRBV6-1 with TRBJ2-7; D remains ambiguous. The CDR3 runs 12 residues. Trimming took 6 bases from V and 7 from J, leaving 13 bases between them. Germline lookup yields CDR1 MNHNS and CDR2 SASEGT. CDR3 amino acids: CASSGRVWEQYF. For the CDR3, the DNA is TGTGCCAGCAGCGGACGAGTCTGGGAGCAGTACTTC.

This chain connects TRBV20-1 to TRBJ1-5; maybe TRBD1 (5 bases). Germline V gene data show CDR1 as DFQATT and CDR2 as SNEGSKA (reference sequence). Trimming left V 3 bases short and J 4 bases short, with 16 bases between. This CDR3 contains 15 residues. Here the CDR3 reads CSASPATGTNQPQHF. CDR3 bases: TGCAGTGCTAGTCCCGCCACCGGGACGAATCAGCCCCAGCATTTT.

This clonotype has at least ten counts. The chain has TRBV28 and TRBJ1-6; D remains unclear. Looked up from germline, CDR1 is MDHEN and CDR2 is SYDVKM. The CDR3 consists of 19 residues. The V and J ends lost 5 bases and 6 bases respectively, with 26 bases between them. This CDR3 reads CASSPSLGSGVGSNSPLHF. The CDR3 region has the DNA TGTGCCAGCAGTCCCTCTTTGGGGTCCGGGGTAGGGTCTAATTCACCCCTCCACTTT.

The rearrangement joins TRBV5-8 to TRBJ2-3; 9 bases agree with TRBD2. Trimming cost V 10 bases and J 3 bases; bases outside gene matches: 12. The germline V gene has CDR1 SGHTS and CDR2 YDEGEE. The CDR3 is made up of 15 amino acids. The CDR3 protein is CASRRAGGPTDTQYF. As DNA, the CDR3 is TGTGCCTCGAGGAGGGCGGGAGGGCCAACAGATACGCAGTATTTT.

Many counts were recorded for this clonotype. This sequence joins TRBV7-8 and TRBJ2-7; TRBD2 matches at 7 bases. The CDR3 has 13 residues. Trimming at V came to 4 bases and at J to 7 bases, leaving 7 bases not matched to a gene. Germline CDR1 SGHVS, CDR2 FQNEAQ. The CDR3 nucleotides read TGTGCCAGCAGCTCCGGGGGGACGGGTGAGCAGTACTTC. As protein: CASSSGGTGEQYF.